This is a list of T cell receptor beta chains from one sample in a study of glioma-infiltrating T cells after dendritic cell vaccination. Profiling relied on immunoSEQ multiplex PCR, and the TCRdb table lists in-frame clones only, not all of them. Among fewer than 75,000 clones listed, about 83% were seen once. Sequences were derived from blood, sampled after dendritic cell vaccination. The receptors derive from a human donor with glioblastoma. Each CDR3 is given with its conserved first and last residue. Each record gives: clone size, J gene, V gene, D gene, CDR3 DNA, CDR3 protein. A D gene is named only where the DNA matches it firmly. Size is stated for part of the rows, as once, few or many counts, or as a class when the clone is expanded.

abundance: NA; j_gene: TRBJ2-3; v_gene: TRBV4-2; d_gene: NA; CDR3nt: TGTGCCAGCAGCCAATCTGGCAGAGGGAGCGGCTTTATGAAGTATTTT; CDR3aa: CASSQSGRGSGFMKYF
abundance: once; j_gene: TRBJ1-1; v_gene: TRBV6-6; d_gene: TRBD1; CDR3nt: TGTGCCAGCAGTTACTCGACAGGGGGCACTGAAGCTTTCTTT; CDR3aa: CASSYSTGGTEAFF
abundance: NA; j_gene: TRBJ2-1; v_gene: TRBV18; d_gene: TRBD1; CDR3nt: TGTGCCAGCTCACCCCGGACAGGGGGTGATGAGCAGTTCTTC; CDR3aa: CASSPRTGGDEQFF
abundance: NA; j_gene: TRBJ2-7; v_gene: TRBV27; d_gene: NA; CDR3nt: TGTGCCAGCAGTTGGTCAGGGATTGGGTACGAGCAGTACTTC; CDR3aa: CASSWSGIGYEQYF
abundance: NA; j_gene: TRBJ2-5; v_gene: TRBV29-1; d_gene: TRBD2; CDR3nt: TGCAGCGTTGACCCTAGCGGGGGGGCGGGAGAGACCCAGTACTTC; CDR3aa: CSVDPSGGAGETQYF
abundance: NA; j_gene: TRBJ2-2; v_gene: TRBV30; d_gene: TRBD2; CDR3nt: TGTGCCTGGAGGGCAGGCGGGGGGAACACCGGGGAGCTGTTTTTT; CDR3aa: CAWRAGGGNTGELFF
abundance: NA; j_gene: TRBJ2-7; v_gene: TRBV19; d_gene: TRBD1; CDR3nt: TGTGCCAGTAGTAGACAGGGCCCTGGGGCCTACGAGCAGTACTTC; CDR3aa: CASSRQGPGAYEQYF
abundance: NA; j_gene: TRBJ1-4; v_gene: TRBV4-2; d_gene: TRBD1; CDR3nt: TGTGCCAGCAGCCAAGGGACAGGGACAAATGAAAAACTGTTTTTT; CDR3aa: CASSQGTGTNEKLFF
abundance: NA; j_gene: TRBJ2-7; v_gene: TRBV4-3; d_gene: NA; CDR3nt: TGCGCCAGCAGCCAAGATACAGGGCGGACCTCCGAGCAGTACTTC; CDR3aa: CASSQDTGRTSEQYF
abundance: NA; j_gene: TRBJ2-3; v_gene: TRBV7-8; d_gene: NA; CDR3nt: TGTGCCAGCTCTACCGGGAGCACAGATACGCAGTATTTT; CDR3aa: CASSTGSTDTQYF
abundance: NA; j_gene: TRBJ2-7; v_gene: TRBV5-1; d_gene: NA; CDR3nt: TGCGCCAGCAGCTTGGCCTCCGGTAGGGGGGGGGCCTCCTACGAGCAGTACTTC; CDR3aa: CASSLASGRGGASYEQYF
abundance: NA; j_gene: TRBJ2-3; v_gene: TRBV12-2; d_gene: NA; CDR3nt: TGTGCAAGTCGCTTAGCACTCTTTAGCGGGGGGGCCCCCTGCGCCACAGATACGCAGTATTTT; CDR3aa: CASRLALFSGGAPCATDTQYF
abundance: NA; j_gene: TRBJ2-2; v_gene: TRBV4-1; d_gene: NA; CDR3nt: TGCGCCAGCAGCCAACCGACATGGACGAACACCGGGGAGCTGTTTTTT; CDR3aa: CASSQPTWTNTGELFF
abundance: NA; j_gene: TRBJ2-5; v_gene: TRBV5-1; d_gene: NA; CDR3nt: TGCGCCAGCAGCTTTTGGCGGGGGCCCCAAGAGACCCAGTACTTC; CDR3aa: CASSFWRGPQETQYF
abundance: NA; j_gene: TRBJ1-3; v_gene: TRBV5-3; d_gene: NA; CDR3nt: TGTGCCAGAAGCTTAGATTACGACAGGTGCTCTGGAAACACCATATATTTT; CDR3aa: CARSLDYDRCSGNTIYF
abundance: NA; j_gene: TRBJ2-5; v_gene: TRBV11-1; d_gene: NA; CDR3nt: TGTGCCAGCAGCTTAGGGTTCCAGAACCAAGAGACCCAGTACTTC; CDR3aa: CASSLGFQNQETQYF
abundance: once; j_gene: TRBJ1-6; v_gene: TRBV19; d_gene: NA; CDR3nt: TGTGCCAGTAGTGTAGGGCTCTCCTATAATTCACCCCTCCACTTT; CDR3aa: CASSVGLSYNSPLHF
abundance: NA; j_gene: TRBJ2-3; v_gene: TRBV7-3; d_gene: TRBD1; CDR3nt: TGTGCCAGCAGCTTGGGGGGACAGGGGGATATCACGGATACGCAGTATTTT; CDR3aa: CASSLGGQGDITDTQYF